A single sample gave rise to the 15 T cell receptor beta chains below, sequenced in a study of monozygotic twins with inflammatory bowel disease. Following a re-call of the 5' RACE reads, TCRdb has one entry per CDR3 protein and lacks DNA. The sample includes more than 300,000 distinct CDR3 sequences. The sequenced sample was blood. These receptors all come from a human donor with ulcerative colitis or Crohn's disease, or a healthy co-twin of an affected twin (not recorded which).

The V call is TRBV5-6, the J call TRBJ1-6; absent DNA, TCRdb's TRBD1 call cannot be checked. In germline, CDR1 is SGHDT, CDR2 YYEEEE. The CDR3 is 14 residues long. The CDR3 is CASSLQGRNSPLHF. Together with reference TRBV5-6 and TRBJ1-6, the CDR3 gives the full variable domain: DAGVTQSPTHLIKTRGQQVTLRCSPKSGHDTVSWYQQALGQGPQFIFQYYEEEERQRGNFPDRFSGHQFPNYSSELNVNALLLGDSALYLCASSLQGRNSPLHFGNGTRLTVT.

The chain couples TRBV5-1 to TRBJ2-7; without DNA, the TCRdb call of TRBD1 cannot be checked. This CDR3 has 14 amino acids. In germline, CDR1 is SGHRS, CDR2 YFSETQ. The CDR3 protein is CASSLAQGGYEQYF.

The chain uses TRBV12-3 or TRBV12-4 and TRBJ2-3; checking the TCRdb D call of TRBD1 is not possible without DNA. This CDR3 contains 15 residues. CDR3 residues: CASSWTQGLGNTQYF.

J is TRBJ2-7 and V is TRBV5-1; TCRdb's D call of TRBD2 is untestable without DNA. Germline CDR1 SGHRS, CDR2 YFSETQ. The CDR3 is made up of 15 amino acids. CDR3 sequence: CASSLIGGAKYEQYF.

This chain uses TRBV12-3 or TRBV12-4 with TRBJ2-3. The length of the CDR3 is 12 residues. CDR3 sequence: CASSPETDTQYF.

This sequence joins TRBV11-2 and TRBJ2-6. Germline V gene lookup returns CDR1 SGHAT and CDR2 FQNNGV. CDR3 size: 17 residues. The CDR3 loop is CASSLDPISSGANVLTF. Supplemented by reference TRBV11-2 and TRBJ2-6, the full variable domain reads EAGVAQSPRYKIIEKRQSVAFWCNPISGHATLYWYQQILGQGPKLLIQFQNNGVVDDSQLPKDRFSAERLKGVDSTLKIQPAKLEDSAVYLCASSLDPISSGANVLTFGAGSRLTVL.

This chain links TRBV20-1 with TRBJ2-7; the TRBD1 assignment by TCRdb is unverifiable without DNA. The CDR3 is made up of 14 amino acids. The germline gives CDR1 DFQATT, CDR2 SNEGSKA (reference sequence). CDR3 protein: CSASYGTGGDEQYF.

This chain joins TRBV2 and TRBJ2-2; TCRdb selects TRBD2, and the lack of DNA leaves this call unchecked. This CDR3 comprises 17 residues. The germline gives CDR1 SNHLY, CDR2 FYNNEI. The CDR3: CASSDLAGGMGTGELFF. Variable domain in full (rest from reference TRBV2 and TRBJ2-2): EPEVTQTPSHQVTQMGQEVILRCVPISNHLYFYWYRQILGQKVEFLVSFYNNEISEKSEIFDDQFSVERPDGSNFTLKIRSTKLEDSAMYFCASSDLAGGMGTGELFFGEGSRLTVL.

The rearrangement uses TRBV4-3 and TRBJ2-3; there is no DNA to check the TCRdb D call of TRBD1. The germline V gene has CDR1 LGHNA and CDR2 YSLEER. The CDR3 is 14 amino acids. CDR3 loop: CASSQDTGADTQYF.

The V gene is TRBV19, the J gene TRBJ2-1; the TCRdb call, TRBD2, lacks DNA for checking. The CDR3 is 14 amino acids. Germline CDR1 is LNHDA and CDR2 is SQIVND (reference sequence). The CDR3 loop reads CASSTYLAGDEQFF.

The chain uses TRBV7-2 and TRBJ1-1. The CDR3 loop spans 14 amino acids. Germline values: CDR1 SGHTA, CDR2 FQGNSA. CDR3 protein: CASSPTLMNTEAFF.

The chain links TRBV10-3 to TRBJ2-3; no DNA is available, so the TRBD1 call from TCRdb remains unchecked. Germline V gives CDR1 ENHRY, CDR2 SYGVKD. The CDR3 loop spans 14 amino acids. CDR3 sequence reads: CAISEDRDTDTQYF.

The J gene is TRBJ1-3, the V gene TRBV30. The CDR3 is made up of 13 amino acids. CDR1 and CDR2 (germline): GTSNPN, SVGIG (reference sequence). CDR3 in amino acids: CAWSVGSGNTIYF. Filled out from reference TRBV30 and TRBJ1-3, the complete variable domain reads SQTIHQWPATLVQPVGSPLSLECTVEGTSNPNLYWYRQAAGRGLQLLFYSVGIGQISSEVPQNLSASRPQDRQFILSSKKLLLSDSGFYLCAWSVGSGNTIYFGEGSWLTVV.

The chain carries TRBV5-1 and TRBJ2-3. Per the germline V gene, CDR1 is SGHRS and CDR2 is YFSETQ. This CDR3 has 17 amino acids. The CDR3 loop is CASSLDSPNLSTDTQYF.

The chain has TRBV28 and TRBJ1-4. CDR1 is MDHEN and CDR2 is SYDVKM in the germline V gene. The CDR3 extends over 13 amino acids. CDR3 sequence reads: CASTSPNGEKLFF.